This TCR beta chain originates from a study of blood T cell repertoires in COVID-19. At the level of the study: The United States, Italy and Spain provided the acute and convalescent COVID-19 samples.

The age range of participants was 18 to 89 years, with residence in about 25 US areas. Participant-reported clinical history was the basis for cohort assignment. The recovered donors of Cohort 3 showed two negative PCRs, clearance, or symptom resolution. In germline, CDR1 is MNHEY, CDR2 SMNVEV (reference sequence). The CDR3 length is 15 residues. Trimming stripped 4 bases from V and 3 bases from J, with 16 bases between. Only in-frame clones appear in the TCRdb table, and some are missing; sequencing was by immunoSEQ multiplex PCR. The sample consists of some 300,000 clones, roughly 90% of them appearing once.

The chain joins TRBV27 to TRBJ2-7; the D gene is possibly TRBD2 (8 bases). The sequenced sample consisted of PBMCs or T cells enriched from blood (not recorded which). This TCR was sampled from a woman aged 30 to 39 who had recovered from COVID-19. The CDR3, as DNA: TGTGCCAGCAGTTATACGGGAGGGGGCCTCTACGAGCAGTACTTC. The encoded protein is CASSYTGGGLYEQYF.